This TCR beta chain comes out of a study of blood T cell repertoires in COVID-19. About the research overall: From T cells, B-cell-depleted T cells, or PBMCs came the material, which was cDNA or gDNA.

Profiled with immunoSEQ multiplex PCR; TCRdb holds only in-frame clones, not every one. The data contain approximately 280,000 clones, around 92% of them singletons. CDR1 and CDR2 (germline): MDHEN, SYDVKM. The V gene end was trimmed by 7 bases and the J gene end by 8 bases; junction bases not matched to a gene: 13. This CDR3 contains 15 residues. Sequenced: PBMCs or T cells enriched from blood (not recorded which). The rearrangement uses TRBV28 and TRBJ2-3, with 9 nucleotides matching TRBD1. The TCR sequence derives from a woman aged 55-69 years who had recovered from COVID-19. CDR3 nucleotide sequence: TGTGCCAGCACCCTCGGGGGGACAGGGTATAGTACGCAGTATTTT. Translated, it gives CASTLGGTGYSTQYF.